These 17 T cell receptor beta chains share one sample of origin, sequenced in a study of blood T cell repertoires in COVID-19. The protocol was immunoSEQ multiplex PCR, while the TCRdb copy is restricted to in-frame clones and leaves out a portion. Of roughly 150,000 clones listed, around three quarters are singletons. Sequencing used PBMCs or T cells enriched from blood (not recorded which). The receptors stem from a woman in her seventies in a cohort exposed to, infected with or recovered from COVID-19 (not recorded which).

The chain has TRBV7-8 and TRBJ1-5, with a tentative D call TRBD1 (6 bases). The CDR3 is 15 amino acids. The germline V gene has CDR1 SGHVS and CDR2 FQNEAQ. The V end lost 2 bases, the J end lost 3 bases, and 11 bases lay between the germline ends. CDR3 amino acids: CASSLQTGPNQPQHF. CDR3 DNA: TGTGCCAGCAGCTTACAGACAGGCCCCAATCAGCCCCAGCATTTT. Complete variable domain (other parts from reference TRBV7-8 and TRBJ1-5): GAGVSQSPRYKVAKRGQDVALRCDPISGHVSLFWYQQALGQGPEFLTYFQNEAQLDKSGLPSDRFFAERPEGSVSTLKIQRTQQEDSAVYLCASSLQTGPNQPQHFGDGTRLSIL.

V gene TRBV15 combines with J gene TRBJ1-4; D gene ambiguous. Germline-derived CDR1 and CDR2 are LNHNV and YYDKDF (reference sequence). V dropped 6 bases and J dropped 14 bases, with 22 bases sitting between them. The CDR3 is 14 residues long. The CDR3 DNA reads as TGTGCCACCAGAGCACACCGAGGGTTAGGGCATCTGTTTTTT. It specifies CATRAHRGLGHLFF.

This rearrangement joins TRBV19 to TRBJ1-1; D uncertain. The V gene's germline CDR1 is LNHDA and CDR2 SQIVND (reference sequence). Trimming left V 7 bases short and J 2 bases short, with 17 bases between. The CDR3 sequence is 15 residues long. The CDR3 sequence: CASTSVRSLNTEAFF. As DNA, the CDR3 is TGTGCCAGTACATCGGTACGGTCTTTAAACACTGAAGCTTTCTTT.

The chain combines TRBV9 with TRBJ2-5; 7 nucleotides match TRBD1. CDR3 length: 13 residues. The germline gives CDR1 SGDLS, CDR2 YYNGEE. The ends lost 4 bases at V and 3 bases at J; junction bases unmatched: 3. DNA of the CDR3: TGTGCCAGCAGCAGGGGACAGAAAGAGACCCAGTACTTC. As protein: CASSRGQKETQYF.

The chain combines TRBV6-5 with TRBJ1-6; D unresolved. Germline V CDR1 and CDR2: MNHEY, SVGAGI. V was trimmed by 2 bases and J by 5 bases, leaving 4 bases between them. The CDR3 length is 13 residues. The CDR3 is CASSYRDNSPLHF. The DNA for the CDR3 is TGTGCCAGCAGTTACCGCGATAATTCACCCCTCCACTTT.

The chain is built from TRBV7-2 and TRBJ2-5; D is uncertain. Germline CDR1 is SGHTA and CDR2 is FQGNSA. The CDR3 runs to 13 residues. Trimming removed 5 bases at V and 0 bases at J, with 7 bases between. CDR3 sequence (DNA): TGTGCCAGCAGCCCGGAGTACCAAGAGACCCAGTACTTC. Translation: CASSPEYQETQYF.

This rearrangement joins TRBV19 to TRBJ1-2; D is undetermined. The CDR3 runs to 14 residues. The ends were cut back, 3 bases at V and 8 bases at J, with 16 bases in the middle. CDR1 and CDR2 (germline): LNHDA, SQIVND (reference sequence). The CDR3 DNA reads TGTGCCAGTAGTATCCAGCAGTCCACCGGGGGCTACACCTTC. Translated: CASSIQQSTGGYTF.

The DNA of the CDR3 is TGCAGCGTTCAATCGGGGGAACAAGAGACCCAGTACTTC. Translating it yields CSVQSGEQETQYF. This chain joins TRBV29-1 and TRBJ2-5; D is perhaps TRBD2 (6 bases). CDR3 size: 13 residues. Germline lookup yields CDR1 SQVTM and CDR2 ANQGSEA. The germline V and J ends were trimmed by 5 bases and 2 bases, with 12 bases remaining between them. Full variable domain (rest looked up from reference TRBV29-1 and TRBJ2-5): SAVISQKPSRDICQRGTSLTIQCQVDSQVTMMFWYRQQPGQSLTLIATANQGSEATYESGFVIDKFPISRPNLTFSTLTVSNMSPEDSSIYLCSVQSGEQETQYFGPGTRLLVL.

A few counts support this clone. The chain employs TRBV5-1 and TRBJ2-2, with TRBD2 matching 9 bases. In germline, CDR1 is SGHRS, CDR2 YFSETQ. The CDR3 extends over 17 amino acids. J was trimmed by 3 bases and V by 0 bases; bases with no gene match: 6. CDR3 bases: TGCGCCAGCAGCTTGGAGGTGGCTAGCGGGGACACCGGGGAGCTGTTTTTT. It translates to CASSLEVASGDTGELFF.

This rearrangement joins TRBV30 to TRBJ2-3; D is unclear. CDR3 length equals 14 residues. CDR1 is GTSNPN, CDR2 SVGIG, per germline (reference sequence). V was shortened by 1 base and J by 4 bases, with 12 bases between the two germline ends. CDR3 sequence reads: CAWSGGRGADTQYF. The CDR3 DNA reads as TGTGCCTGGAGTGGTGGAAGAGGAGCAGATACGCAGTATTTT.

The V and J genes are TRBV7-2 and TRBJ2-2, with D perhaps TRBD2 (6 bases). The CDR3 consists of 15 residues. Germline lookup yields CDR1 SGHTA and CDR2 FQGNSA. Trimming took 1 base from V and 4 from J, leaving 10 bases between them. CDR3 sequence reads: CASSLDGGITGELFF. Written as DNA, the CDR3 is TGTGCCAGCAGCTTAGACGGCGGGATCACCGGGGAGCTGTTTTTT.

This chain joins TRBV15 and TRBJ1-3; D remains ambiguous. V shed 1 base and J shed 0 bases, with 4 bases lying between them. From germline, CDR1 is LNHNV and CDR2 YYDKDF (reference sequence). This CDR3 is built from 14 residues. The CDR3 sequence is CATSRGSSGNTIYF. DNA of the CDR3: TGTGCCACCAGCAGAGGTAGCTCTGGAAACACCATATATTTT.

The chain is built from TRBV11-3 and TRBJ1-3; no firm D call. CDR1 is SGHNT, CDR2 YENEEA, per germline. This CDR3 has 13 residues. Deletions cut 5 bases from V and 3 bases from J, with 8 bases between. The CDR3 is CASSRTIGNTIYF. CDR3 nucleotide sequence: TGTGCCAGCAGCCGTACTATTGGAAACACCATATATTTT.

A single count supports this clone. The chain has TRBV28 and TRBJ2-7; possibly TRBD1 for D (5 bases). Trimming stripped 6 bases from V and 0 bases from J, with 15 bases between. The germline V gene has CDR1 MDHEN and CDR2 SYDVKM. This CDR3 region has 15 residues. The CDR3 region has the DNA TGTGCCAGCAGGAAGAACCCGGACAACTCCTACGAGCAGTACTTC. As protein: CASRKNPDNSYEQYF.

This rearrangement joins TRBV6-5 to TRBJ2-1; D is unresolved. This CDR3 comprises 14 residues. Trimming left V 6 bases short and J 0 bases short, with 9 bases between. CDR1 MNHEY and CDR2 SVGAGI come from the germline V gene. The CDR3: CASSAMSSYNEQFF. CDR3 nucleotides: TGTGCCAGCAGCGCCATGAGCTCCTACAATGAGCAGTTCTTC.

As DNA, the CDR3 is TGCAGTGCTAGTCTTCAGGGGGCTTTGGGCGCTTTCTTT. Amino acid sequence: CSASLQGALGAFF. The gene calls are TRBV20-1 and TRBJ1-1; 8 nucleotides line up with TRBD1. The CDR3 spans 13 residues. Germline V lookup: CDR1 DFQATT, CDR2 SNEGSKA (reference sequence). Trimming at V came to 3 bases and at J to 11 bases, leaving 11 bases not matched to a gene.

J is TRBJ1-2 and V is TRBV28, with D tentatively TRBD1 (6 bases). CDR1 is MDHEN and CDR2 is SYDVKM in the germline V gene. CDR3 length: 16 amino acids. Deletions cut 6 bases from V and 4 bases from J, with 21 bases between. CDR3 DNA: TGTGCCAGCAGGTCGTCCCCAATCAGGGGCGGCTATGGCTACACCTTC. Encoded protein: CASRSSPIRGGYGYTF.